Sequencing of this T cell receptor (beta chain) was carried out in a study of T cells in women clearing cervical HPV infection. Study context: Case blood was drawn a median approximately 150 days after lesion detection.

Profiled with immunoSEQ multiplex PCR; TCRdb holds only in-frame clones, not every one. Recorded for this sample: around 30,000 clones. Regarding this clone: The DNA ends 3 residues before the CDR3 does, and the rest of the CDR3 is filled in from the germline J gene.

CDR3 size: 15 residues. Trimming took 6 bases from V and 4 from J, leaving 19 bases between them. Germline-derived CDR1 and CDR2 are DFQATT and SNEGSKA (reference sequence). V gene TRBV20-1 combines with J gene TRBJ2-1; possibly TRBD1 for D (7 bases). The receptor comes from a woman between 18 and 69 years old with a cervical HPV16 infection that either progressed to CIN3+ or cleared (not recorded which). Sample: blood buffy coat. The sequenced CDR3 bases are TGCAGTGCGGGGGGAGCAGGGGGGTTTTACAATGAG. Translated: CSAGGAGGFYNE. The CDR3 in full is CSAGGAGGFYNEQFF.